Listed below are T cell receptor beta chains from one sample, sequenced in a study of cytomegalovirus exposure and HLA in healthy donors. TCRdb keeps only in-frame clones here, not all; method: immunoSEQ multiplex PCR. This sample has about 75,000 clones; roughly 84% occur once, and the top ten carry 18%. The material sequenced was PBMCs. These receptors all stem from a man aged 65 to 85 in good health and CMV-seropositive. Each CDR3 is given with its conserved first and last residue. Only some rows state a clone size, as once, few, many or a class for expanded clones.

V	size	CDR3
TRBV6-5	.	CASSYERAGTGIQYF
TRBV7-9	.	CASSSAGNTGELFF
TRBV27	.	CASSFGTGAYEQYF
TRBV10-3	.	CAIRESGTSGYEQYF
TRBV7-2	.	CASSLGGKEPQHF
TRBV5-1	.	CASSLVPGRTGELFF
TRBV5-1	once	CASSFTLAGGGETQYF
TRBV5-1	.	CASSPGGTEVLNEQFF
TRBV11-2	.	CASSLDNQRGFTDTQYF
TRBV19	few	CASSGPNTGELFF
TRBV7-7	.	CASSLQTGGIGELFF
TRBV2	.	CASLKGGTGGNEQFF
TRBV29-1	.	CSVEPGGGYNEQFF
TRBV29-1	.	CSVSGEAGELFF
TRBV19	.	CASSATGKETQYF
TRBV30	.	CAWSVPWGQRETSTDTQYF
TRBV5-1	.	CASSGSGGETDTQYF
TRBV5-4	.	CASSLSPGSNQPQHF
TRBV10-3	few	CAISESVMSSNQPQHF
TRBV5-4	.	CASSLGREETQYF
TRBV7-2	.	CASSSGASMGYGYTF
TRBV11-1	.	CASSLDIPYEQYF
TRBV5-1	.	CASSPRGGGYTF
TRBV2	few	CASSARLAGGTYEQYF
TRBV7-8	.	CASSTLAGEMDEQFF
TRBV15	.	CATSRGGTSGGAGTQYF
TRBV6-9	.	CASHTLWGRYTF
TRBV19	.	CASSAQGSNQPQHF
TRBV28	once	CASSSTGLATEAFF
TRBV12-5	.	CASGPWEAVQIYGYTF
TRBV25-1	few	CASSEPGGPSTDTQYF
TRBV6-1	.	CASLGQNYEQYF
TRBV29-1	.	CSVARGGSGARDTQYF
TRBV9	.	CASSPLDGTGPYEQYF
TRBV28	.	CASRLDRRDNQPQHF
TRBV2	few	CASSEQAGGLTDTQYF
TRBV4-1	.	CASSQGLAGARGKQFF
TRBV2	.	CASSGRGQPQHF
TRBV5-1	.	CASSLGGGLNTEAFF
TRBV13	.	CASSLGRFGANVLTF
TRBV6-5	.	CASSYSGGVGNTIYF
TRBV9	.	CASSARAGSTDTQYF
TRBV7-9	.	CASSEGAGNTEAFF
TRBV7-2	.	CASSLGTAGSLEQYF
TRBV11-2	.	CASSLGPQETQYF
TRBV6-6	.	CASRPGLAVYNEQFF
TRBV7-9	.	CASTSISNEQFF
TRBV19	.	CASSSAVNTEAFF
TRBV25-1	.	CASSKPSKTSGVSYEQYF
TRBV7-6	.	CASSRQINEKLFF
TRBV7-3	once	CASSLRASGSYEQYF
TRBV6-5	.	CASKGTASGGEQFF
TRBV28	once	CASARQETKNIQYF
TRBV6-1	.	CASSEGNPGLAYEQYF
TRBV9	.	CASSVSGPYGYTF